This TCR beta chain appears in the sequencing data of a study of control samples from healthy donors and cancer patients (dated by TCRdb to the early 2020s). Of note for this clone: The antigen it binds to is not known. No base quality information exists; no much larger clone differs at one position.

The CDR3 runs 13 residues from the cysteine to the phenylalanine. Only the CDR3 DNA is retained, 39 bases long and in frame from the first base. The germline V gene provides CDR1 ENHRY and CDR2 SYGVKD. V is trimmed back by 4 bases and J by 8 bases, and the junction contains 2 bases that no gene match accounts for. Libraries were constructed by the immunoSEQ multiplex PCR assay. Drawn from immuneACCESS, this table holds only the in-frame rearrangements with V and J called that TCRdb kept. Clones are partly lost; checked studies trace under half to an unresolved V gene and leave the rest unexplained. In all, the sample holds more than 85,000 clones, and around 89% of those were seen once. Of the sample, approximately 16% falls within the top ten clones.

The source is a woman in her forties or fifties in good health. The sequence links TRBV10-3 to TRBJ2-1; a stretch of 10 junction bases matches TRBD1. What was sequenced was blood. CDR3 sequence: CAISGQGAYEQFF. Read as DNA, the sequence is TGTGCCATCAGTGGACAGGGGGCTTATGAGCAGTTCTTC.